The rows below give T cell receptor beta chains drawn from one sample of a study of blood T cells in healthy people across ages. A single record per CDR3 protein comes from TCRdb applying MiXCR to the 5' RACE reads. The profile shows about 1.1 million distinct CDR3 sequences, about two fifths of them singletons. The sample comprised blood. These receptors were taken from a man aged 18-30 years in good health. CDR3s include the opening cysteine and the closing phenylalanine or tryptophan. The size of a clone is reported for some rows only, either as once, few or many, or as a class for expanded clones.

V gene	clone size	J gene	CDR3 protein
TRBV19	few	TRBJ2-3	CASSSLSRDTQYF
TRBV9	NA	TRBJ2-1	CASSPTLGTSGYNEQFF
TRBV5-1	NA	TRBJ2-3	CASSRWAGELADTQYF
TRBV4-3	NA	TRBJ1-1	CASSQDQKTEAFF
TRBV6-1	NA	TRBJ1-2	CASSEFGTDYGYTF
TRBV6-5	NA	TRBJ1-2	CASSPYPTGGKYGYTF
TRBV2	NA	TRBJ1-2	CASPPGSSIGYTF
TRBV7-2	NA	TRBJ2-2	CASSLRGGGRELFF
TRBV7-9	NA	TRBJ2-1	CASSLPGVTYNEQFF
TRBV27	NA	TRBJ1-1	CASSRQGGEAFF
TRBV9	NA	TRBJ2-3	CASSPFPTDTQYF
TRBV10-3	NA	TRBJ2-7	CAISESGGFYEQYF
TRBV12-3/TRBV12-4	many	TRBJ2-3	CASSSGSGGNTQYF
TRBV7-7	few	TRBJ2-5	CASSMAKESSQYF
TRBV7-2	NA	TRBJ2-1	CATREDTSSYNEQFF
TRBV10-3	few	TRBJ1-1	CAISGRAGDTEAFF
TRBV5-1	NA	TRBJ1-6	CASSLEQGDNSPPHF
TRBV6-4	NA	TRBJ2-5	CASSAKAGGRNEQYF
TRBV20-1	NA	TRBJ2-7	CSARFFSSYEQYF
TRBV5-1	few	TRBJ1-2	CASGTTYGYTF
TRBV4-3	NA	TRBJ2-3	CASSQGALAGGPDTQYF
TRBV20-1	few	TRBJ1-5	CSARGGTDPNQPQHF
TRBV3-1	NA	TRBJ2-7	CASSQHSKGLSYEQYF
TRBV25-1	few	TRBJ2-5	CASSPLGGNQETQYF
TRBV9	many	TRBJ2-7	CASSPDGGSYEQYF
TRBV9	NA	TRBJ1-2	CASSLLPTRGGYGYTF
TRBV4-2	NA	TRBJ1-6	CASSQDPIRARSDNSPPHF
TRBV7-2	NA	TRBJ1-4	CASSLPSQVEKLFF
TRBV18	NA	TRBJ2-3	CASSPSSISTDTQYF
TRBV7-8	NA	TRBJ2-1	CASSLRGVEYNEQLF
TRBV12-3/TRBV12-4	few	TRBJ1-4	CASSPGQGQVVRINEKLFF
TRBV28	few	TRBJ1-4	CASSSAGGQTQKLFF
TRBV12-3/TRBV12-4	many	TRBJ2-3	CASSSPTSGGTDTQYF
TRBV6-5	few	TRBJ2-2	CASSYSDRKNTGELFF
TRBV4-3	NA	TRBJ2-7	CASSQDKWRGYNEQYF
TRBV7-2	NA	TRBJ1-1	CASSLVSDEAFF
TRBV4-1	NA	TRBJ1-5	CASSQGNNQPQHF
TRBV5-1	NA	TRBJ1-2	CASSSGTGYDGYTF
TRBV29-1	NA	TRBJ1-2	CSTRTGLYGYTF
TRBV15	NA	TRBJ1-2	CATSRTGGPGYGYTF
TRBV27	NA	TRBJ2-5	CASSPARRAPGNEQYF
TRBV4-3	few	TRBJ1-5	CASSQGTGSSNQPQHF
TRBV7-2	few	TRBJ1-2	CASSNRQDYGYTF
TRBV5-1	many	TRBJ1-1	CASSFGNMVGTEAFF
TRBV20-1	few	TRBJ2-7	CSARDLGGAYEQYF
TRBV25-1	NA	TRBJ2-5	CASRGPYNEQYF